This T cell receptor beta chain comes out of a study of cytomegalovirus exposure and HLA in healthy donors. In the study overall: From donors who were HLA-typed, an early data release held approximately 91 million unique TCRs. The study, taken as a whole, reports: With further analysis later on, most CMV-associated TCR beta chains appeared HLA-restricted. CMV antigen specificity was confirmed in vitro for a few CMV-associated chains.

The CDR3 sequence is 14 residues long. Between the trimmed V and J ends, which lost 2 bases and 1 base, there was a span of 7 bases. The germline V gene has CDR1 SGDLS and CDR2 YYNGEE. This clone was observed a few times. The antigen is unknown. In the PCR, 60 Vbeta and 13 Jbeta primers were used. Sequencing was performed with immunoSEQ multiplex PCR; in TCRdb, only in-frame clones are kept and a portion is missing. The sample lists some 80,000 clones, roughly 9.1% occurring once. This TCR came from a man between 60 and 75 years old in good health and CMV-seropositive. The material sequenced was PBMCs. V and J are TRBV9 and TRBJ1-5; D ambiguous. CDR3 DNA sequence: TGTGCCAGCAGCGTCTCCGCGAGCAATCAGCCCCAGCATTTT. Its protein product is CASSVSASNQPQHF.